Listed below are T cell receptor beta chains from one sample, sequenced in a study of T-cell memory formation after mild COVID-19. TCRdb reprocessed the 5' RACE reads with MiXCR, giving one entry per CDR3 protein. The profile shows around 530,000 distinct CDR3 sequences, roughly 22% of them singletons. The sample was PBMCs or a T cell subset sorted from them (not recorded which). These TCRs come from an adult woman who had mild COVID-19 (a few samples of this study predate the infection). Cell type and time point are not known. The CDR3 runs from the conserved cysteine through the conserved F or W. The D gene is left open where the match is weak. Clone size is given for some rows only: seen once, a few or many times, or a class if the clone is expanded.

CDR3nt	CDR3aa	d_gene	len	j_gene	abundance	v_gene
TGCGCCAGCAGCTTGGCCCAGGGTAGCGAGCAGTACTTC	CASSLAQGSEQYF	NA	13	TRBJ2-7	NA	TRBV5-1
TGTGCCAGCAGCTTAGTAGACGGAGCCTCCTACGAGCAGTACTTC	CASSLVDGASYEQYF	NA	15	TRBJ2-7	NA	TRBV13
TGTGCCAGCAGAGATAGGCTGGACACCGGGGAGCTGTTTTTT	CASRDRLDTGELFF	NA	14	TRBJ2-2	once	TRBV5-6
TGTGCCAGCAGCCCGATGGACTGGAATGAGCAGTTCTTC	CASSPMDWNEQFF	NA	13	TRBJ2-1	NA	TRBV11-3
TGCAGTGCTAGTCGCTCACCGGGACTAGCGGTGAAAGAGACCCAGTACTTC	CSASRSPGLAVKETQYF	TRBD2	17	TRBJ2-5	few	TRBV20-1
TGTGCCACCGGGACAGGGAATGGCGCAGATACGCAGTATTTT	CATGTGNGADTQYF	TRBD1	14	TRBJ2-3	NA	TRBV5-3
TGTGCCAGCAGCCTAGGACTAGCGGGAGTTTCGGCAGATACGCAGTATTTT	CASSLGLAGVSADTQYF	TRBD2	17	TRBJ2-3	many	TRBV7-2
TGCAGTGCTAGAGATCCCCTCACCCCAGCGGGGTCACGCACAGATACGCAGTATTTT	CSARDPLTPAGSRTDTQYF	TRBD2	19	TRBJ2-3	few	TRBV20-1
TGCGCCAGCAGCCCACCCGGGACTGAGAACACTGAAGCTTTCTTT	CASSPPGTENTEAFF	NA	15	TRBJ1-1	few	TRBV4-1
TGTGCCAGCAGCCAAAGACTGAACAGGGGCCACGACTATGGCTACACCTTC	CASSQRLNRGHDYGYTF	TRBD1	17	TRBJ1-2	many	TRBV3-1
TGTGCCAGCAGCTTAGGCCGCGGGACTCTATATCCGAAAAGTGAAGCTTTCTTT	CASSLGRGTLYPKSEAFF	NA	18	TRBJ1-1	few	TRBV11-2
TGTGCTAGCAGCTACGACAGGGCAGGCGAGCAGTACTTC	CASSYDRAGEQYF	TRBD1	13	TRBJ2-7	NA	TRBV7-7
TGCGCCAGCAGCCAGCCCCTCCGGGACACCTACCTAGATGGCTACACCTTC	CASSQPLRDTYLDGYTF	NA	17	TRBJ1-2	NA	TRBV4-1
TGTGCCAGCAGCCAAGGTCACTCAGGCAATGAGCAGTTCTTC	CASSQGHSGNEQFF	NA	14	TRBJ2-1	NA	TRBV3-1
TGTGCCAGCAGCCAAGATTTGACTAGCGGACAAGAGACCCAGTACTTC	CASSQDLTSGQETQYF	TRBD2	16	TRBJ2-5	few	TRBV4-2
TGTGCCAGCAGCCGGGGTTTTGGGTCGGAAGAGACCCAGTACTTC	CASSRGFGSEETQYF	NA	15	TRBJ2-5	few	TRBV7-9
TGTGCCAGCAGCCCAAGCTTTAGCTGGGAGACCCAGTACTTC	CASSPSFSWETQYF	NA	14	TRBJ2-5	NA	TRBV7-6
TGCGCCAGAGTCTTAAATAACACTGAAGCTTTCTTT	CARVLNNTEAFF	NA	12	TRBJ1-1	few	TRBV23-1
TGCGCCAGCAGCCAAAGCCGAGCTTCTTTCAATGAGCAGTTCTTC	CASSQSRASFNEQFF	NA	15	TRBJ2-1	NA	TRBV4-3
TGTGCCAGCAGCTCGTCAGTGGGCACTGAAGCTTTCTTT	CASSSSVGTEAFF	NA	13	TRBJ1-1	NA	TRBV7-9
TGTGCCAGCTCACCAAAGATCAACTCCTACGAGCAGTACTTC	CASSPKINSYEQYF	NA	14	TRBJ2-7	NA	TRBV18
TGTGCCAGCAGCTTGTTCGGGGGCACAGATACGCAGTATTTT	CASSLFGGTDTQYF	NA	14	TRBJ2-3	many	TRBV5-4
TGCAGCGTTGATTTTGGCTCGGGTCGCGGCTACACCTTC	CSVDFGSGRGYTF	NA	13	TRBJ1-2	few	TRBV29-1
TGTGCCAGCAGCTTCGATGAGGGACAGGGGTCGGACACTGAAGCTTTCTTT	CASSFDEGQGSDTEAFF	TRBD1	17	TRBJ1-1	few	TRBV9
TGTGCCAGCAGCTTCCGGGACACTTACTACGAGCAGTACTTC	CASSFRDTYYEQYF	NA	14	TRBJ2-7	few	TRBV3-1
TGTGCCAGCAGCGCCCACAGGGCCCCGTACGAGCAGTACTTC	CASSAHRAPYEQYF	NA	14	TRBJ2-7	NA	TRBV9
TGTGCCAGCAGCTCGAGCGGGAGGGCCCAGGGCGAGCAGTACTTC	CASSSSGRAQGEQYF	TRBD2	15	TRBJ2-7	many	TRBV7-2
TGTGCCAGCAGTTACCACAGGGCCCACGAGCAGTACTTC	CASSYHRAHEQYF	NA	13	TRBJ2-7	few	TRBV6-2/TRBV6-3